This TCR beta chain originates from a study of T-cell reconstitution after alpha-beta-depleted transplantation in children. On this clonotype: Its target is not known.

Preparing the TCRbeta library involved the use of unique molecular identifiers. TCRdb called the PCR reads again in MiXCR, with one record for every CDR3 protein. The table records a few hundred thousand distinct CDR3 sequences, under 15% of them present only once. Study-wide results and caveats: As was reported, about two months after transplant, alpha-beta T cells came from several hundred expanded graft clones. At one year after transplant, newly produced T cells mostly accounted for T-cell counts and diversity.

The CDR3 loop spans 13 amino acids. Source: PBMCs, mostly from graft donor cells, taken 360 days after TCRalphabeta/CD19-depleted stem cell transplant. The clonotype comes from a male patient aged 10-17 years who had a stem cell transplant for acute myeloid leukemia, so the T cells may come from the graft donor. The V call is TRBV21-1, the J call TRBJ2-7; the table's TRBD2 call for D was not verified on the DNA. TRBV21-1 is classified as a pseudogene. The CDR3 region is CASSRTGGSEQYF. CDR3 sequence (DNA): TGTGCCAGCAGCAGGACGGGAGGGAGCGAGCAGTACTTC.